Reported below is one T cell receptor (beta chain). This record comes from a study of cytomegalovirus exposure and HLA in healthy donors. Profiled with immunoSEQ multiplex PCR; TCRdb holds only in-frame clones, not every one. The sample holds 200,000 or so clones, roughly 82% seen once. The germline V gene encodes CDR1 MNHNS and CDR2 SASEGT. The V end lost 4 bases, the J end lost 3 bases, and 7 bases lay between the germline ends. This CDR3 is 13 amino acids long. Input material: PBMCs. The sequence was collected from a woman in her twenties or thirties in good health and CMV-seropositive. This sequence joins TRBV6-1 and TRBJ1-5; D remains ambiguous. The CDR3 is CASSGGPNQPQHF. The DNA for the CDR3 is TGTGCCAGCAGTGGAGGGCCCAATCAGCCCCAGCATTTT.